The following is a T cell receptor (beta chain) sequence with its context. What it binds is not known. The junction departs from germline at one end; a sequencing error may be responsible. Breast cancer patients provided tissue from their axillary draining lymph nodes. This entry belongs to a study of breast tumors, draining lymph nodes, adjacent tissues. Findings of the study overall: Tumor TCR diversity was below lymph nodes but above nontumor tissue. Data only fit, rather than demonstrated, lymph node origin of most tumor T cells.

TCRdb used MiXCR to reprocess the multiplex PCR reads, holding one entry per CDR3 protein. The data hold 85,000 to 120,000 distinct CDR3 sequences, with under 40% observed a single time. This receptor was obtained from a female donor with breast cancer. Some clones in this sample may be carry-over from other donors' samples. What was sequenced was axillary lymph node tissue.

As DNA, the CDR3 is TGTGCTAGCAGGAAGACCATTAGTACAGGGGAAGTAGAGGCCCAGTACTTC. Translating it yields CASRKTISTGEVEAQYF. The rearrangement uses TRBV4-2 and TRBJ2-7; 7 bases align to TRBD1. This CDR3 contains 17 residues. Germline values: CDR1 LGHNA, CDR2 YNFKEQ.